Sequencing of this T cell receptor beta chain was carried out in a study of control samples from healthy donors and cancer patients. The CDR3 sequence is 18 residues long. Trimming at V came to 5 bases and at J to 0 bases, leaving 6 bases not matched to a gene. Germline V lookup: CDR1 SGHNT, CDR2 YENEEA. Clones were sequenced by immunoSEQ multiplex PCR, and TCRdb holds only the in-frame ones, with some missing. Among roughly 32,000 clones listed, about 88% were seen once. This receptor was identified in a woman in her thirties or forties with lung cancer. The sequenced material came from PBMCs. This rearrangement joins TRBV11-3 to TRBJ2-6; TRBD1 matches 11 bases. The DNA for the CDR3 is TGTGCCAGCAGCCCGAAGGGACAGGGGGACTCTGGGGCCAACGTCCTGACTTTC. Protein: CASSPKGQGDSGANVLTF.